This passage covers 28 T cell receptor beta chains from one sample sequenced in a study of human T cells and chemical hapten exposure. Noted time point: patch test 1, 2 weeks after DPC sensitization. Treatment of the sample: therapeutic diphenylcyclopropenone sensitization with weekly scalp DPC. TCRdb processed the RACE reads anew with MiXCR; each CDR3 protein has one entry. The sample lists some 400,000 distinct CDR3 sequences, roughly 4.8% occurring once. The source was whole blood, collected in connection with sensitization to the hapten diphenylcyclopropenone (DPC). Source of these receptors: a woman in her forties or fifties with alopecia areata. Some clones in this sample may be carry-over from other donors' samples.

In this sample, this clonotype turned up a few times. This chain connects TRBV2 to TRBJ1-5; tentatively, D is TRBD1 (6 bases). Looked up from germline, CDR1 is SNHLY and CDR2 is FYNNEI. V was clipped by 3 bases and J by 0 bases, with 15 bases between them. CDR3 length: 17 residues. This chain's CDR3 is CASSENRATISNQPQHF. The CDR3, as DNA: TGTGCCAGCAGTGAGAACAGGGCTACCATTAGCAATCAGCCCCAGCATTTT. Full variable domain (missing parts from reference TRBV2 and TRBJ1-5): EPEVTQTPSHQVTQMGQEVILRCVPISNHLYFYWYRQILGQKVEFLVSFYNNEISEKSEIFDDQFSVERPDGSNFTLKIRSTKLEDSAMYFCASSENRATISNQPQHFGDGTRLSIL.

Ten or more counts support this clonotype. The chain uses TRBV4-2 and TRBJ2-4, with no clear D. The germline V gene has CDR1 LGHNA and CDR2 YNFKEQ. Trimming stripped 0 bases from V and 3 bases from J, with 18 bases between. The CDR3 extends over 18 amino acids. In nucleotides, the CDR3 is TGTGCCAGCAGCCAAGATCTCAACCCTCCAGGCGGCAAAAACATTCAGTACTTC. This gives the protein CASSQDLNPPGGKNIQYF.

There are many counts of this clonotype. V usage is TRBV28 and J usage is TRBJ1-5; maybe TRBD1 (5 bases). The CDR3 spans 15 residues. Deletions cut 6 bases from V and 2 bases from J, with 14 bases between. From germline, CDR1 is MDHEN and CDR2 SYDVKM. This CDR3 is CASSPSWGGNQPQHF. The CDR3 nucleotides are TGTGCCAGCAGCCCTTCTTGGGGGGGCAATCAGCCCCAGCATTTT.

The chain joins TRBV11-2 to TRBJ1-6; tentative D call: TRBD1 (5 bases). This CDR3 spans 13 amino acids. Trimming left V 0 bases short and J 13 bases short, with 10 bases between. Germline V lookup: CDR1 SGHAT, CDR2 FQNNGV. The CDR3 is CASSLEFRDPLHF. The DNA for the CDR3 is TGTGCCAGCAGCTTAGAGTTCAGGGACCCCCTCCACTTT.

This clonotype was recorded at least ten times. The gene calls are TRBV20-1 and TRBJ1-1; possible D gene TRBD1, 5 bases. Per the germline V gene, CDR1 is DFQATT and CDR2 is SNEGSKA (reference sequence). CDR3 size: 13 residues. The V end was cut by 4 bases, the J end by 2 bases, with 11 bases between. The CDR3 is CSAIRGPNTEAFF. CDR3 sequence (DNA): TGCAGTGCTATCCGGGGCCCTAACACTGAAGCTTTCTTT.

Concerning this clonotype: A much larger clone lies a single base off, so this may be a read error. The CDR3 end shows no conserved phenylalanine or tryptophan, and so a read error is likely. The gene calls are TRBV12-3 or TRBV12-4 and TRBJ1-2; D is ambiguous. The CDR3 is 13 residues long. V was pared by 7 bases and J by 4 bases, with 13 bases between. The CDR3 loop is CASNPFGPYGYTI. The CDR3 nucleotides read TGTGCCAGCAACCCCTTCGGGCCCTATGGCTACACCATC.

The chain is built from TRBV6-1 and TRBJ2-1, with 11 positions matching TRBD2. The CDR3 is 16 residues long. Germline CDR1 and CDR2: MNHNS and SASEGT. J was trimmed by 4 bases and V by 6 bases; bases with no gene match: 8. CDR3 DNA: TGTGCCAGCAGCCGATGGGGGACTAGCGGATACAATGAGCAGTTCTTC. It is translated as CASSRWGTSGYNEQFF.

This clonotype showed up many times. This chain joins TRBV28 and TRBJ1-1; D is uncertain. The CDR3 is 14 amino acids. Germline V gene sequence: CDR1 MDHEN, CDR2 SYDVKM. The V end lost 7 bases, the J end lost 6 bases, and 18 bases lay between the germline ends. CDR3 amino acids: CASIQPGNRAEAFF. The CDR3 DNA follows: TGTGCCAGCATCCAACCGGGTAATCGCGCTGAAGCTTTCTTT.

The chain recombines TRBV12-3 or TRBV12-4 with TRBJ1-4, with D tentatively TRBD1 (6 bases). CDR3 size: 15 residues. V was trimmed by 3 bases and J by 1 base, leaving 9 bases between them. The CDR3 loop is CASSFGGQTNEKLFF. The CDR3 region has the DNA TGTGCCAGCAGTTTTGGGGGGCAAACTAATGAAAAACTGTTTTTT.

The sample holds a few counts of this clonotype. The chain couples TRBV20-1 to TRBJ1-6; 7 bases match TRBD1. The CDR3 is made up of 14 amino acids. The trim removed 3 bases at V and 5 bases at J, leaving 4 bases unmatched. Looked up from germline, CDR1 is DFQATT and CDR2 is SNEGSKA (reference sequence). Here the CDR3 reads CSASPGTDNSPLHF. The CDR3 DNA reads as TGCAGTGCTAGCCCCGGGACAGATAATTCACCCCTCCACTTT.

This clonotype was seen many times. The chain combines TRBV28 with TRBJ1-4, with D perhaps matching TRBD1 (6 bases). There are 13 residues in the CDR3. V lost 6 bases and J lost 6, with 11 bases in between. Looked up from germline, CDR1 is MDHEN and CDR2 is SYDVKM. CDR3 in amino acids: CASRPGVDEKLFF. The CDR3 nucleotides are TGTGCCAGCAGACCAGGGGTAGATGAAAAACTGTTTTTT. Full variable domain (outside the CDR3, taken from reference TRBV28 and TRBJ1-4): DVKVTQSSRYLVKRTGEKVFLECVQDMDHENMFWYRQDPGLGLRLIYFSYDVKMKEKGDIPEGYSVSREKKERFSLILESASTNQTSMYLCASRPGVDEKLFFGSGTQLSVL.

This chain joins TRBV12-3 or TRBV12-4 and TRBJ2-7, with a tentative D call TRBD2 (5 bases). The CDR3 runs to 13 residues. Trimming shortened V by 0 bases and J by 9 bases, and 12 bases separated the two germline ends. This CDR3 reads CASSLATGSGQYF. CDR3 nucleotide sequence: TGTGCCAGCAGTTTAGCGACTGGGAGCGGGCAGTACTTC.

This clonotype was recorded many times. The chain combines TRBV10-3 with TRBJ2-1; perhaps TRBD1 as D (5 bases). CDR1 and CDR2 (germline): ENHRY, SYGVKD. This CDR3 is 14 amino acids long. V was shortened by 6 bases and J by 7 bases, with 16 bases between the two germline ends. For the CDR3, the DNA is TGTGCCATCAGGGGGCCCACCGTGGAAAATGAGCAGTTCTTC. This gives the protein CAIRGPTVENEQFF.

This clonotype showed up many times. This chain connects TRBV28 to TRBJ2-7; no reliable D call. Germline V gene data show CDR1 as MDHEN and CDR2 as SYDVKM. Trimming cost V 2 bases and J 0 bases, with 11 bases left between them. This CDR3 is built from 15 residues. The CDR3 region has the DNA TGTGCCAGCAGTTTAGCAGGACCGAGCTCCTACGAGCAGTACTTC. Protein product: CASSLAGPSSYEQYF.

This sequence joins TRBV29-1 and TRBJ2-3, with 8 bases that match TRBD1. This CDR3 region has 18 residues. V lost 4 bases and J lost 1; bases outside the gene matches: 16. Germline-derived CDR1 and CDR2 are SQVTM and ANQGSEA. In DNA, the CDR3 is TGCAGCGTTGGGGGCAGGGGGCAGGACTCGATCCGCACAGATACGCAGTATTTT. This encodes CSVGGRGQDSIRTDTQYF.

This clonotype was found many times. The J gene is TRBJ2-2, the V gene TRBV15; D gene unclear. The V end lost 0 bases, the J end lost 2 bases, and 10 bases lay between the germline ends. CDR1 and CDR2 (germline): LNHNV, YYDKDF (reference sequence). This CDR3 region has 16 residues. The CDR3 protein is CATSRDELPNTGELFF. The CDR3 DNA reads as TGTGCCACCAGCAGAGATGAACTACCTAACACCGGGGAGCTGTTTTTT.

This clonotype was counted many times. V and J are TRBV28 and TRBJ2-7, with a possible D match to TRBD1 (6 bases). CDR1 and CDR2 (germline): MDHEN, SYDVKM. Trimming stripped 8 bases from V and 8 bases from J, with 10 bases between. The CDR3 sequence is 10 residues long. The CDR3 DNA reads TGTGCCAGCGGCTGGGGGCAGCAGTACTTC. Amino acid sequence: CASGWGQQYF.

There are many counts of this clonotype. This rearrangement joins TRBV12-3 or TRBV12-4 to TRBJ1-1; D may be TRBD1 (5 bases). Trimming took 1 base from V and 4 from J, leaving 10 bases between them. This CDR3 is built from 14 residues. The CDR3 region is CASSLEAGTTEAFF. The CDR3, as DNA: TGTGCCAGCAGTTTAGAGGCAGGGACCACTGAAGCTTTCTTT.

This clonotype was counted at least ten times. The rearrangement links TRBV12-3 or TRBV12-4 to TRBJ2-3; D assignment may be TRBD1 or TRBD2 (5 bases each). The V gene lost 6 bases and the J gene lost 3 bases, with 22 bases spanning the gap. The CDR3 has 17 amino acids. The CDR3 spells CASSPVRGRPGTDTQYF. CDR3 coding DNA: TGTGCCAGCAGCCCCGTAAGGGGCCGTCCGGGAACAGATACGCAGTATTTT.

This clonotype was recorded many times. This chain uses TRBV12-3 or TRBV12-4 with TRBJ2-7; 9 bases are shared with TRBD1. This CDR3 is built from 15 residues. V shed 3 bases and J 6 bases; nucleotides not matched to a gene: 9. CDR3 sequence reads: CASSFLGQGRIEQYF. CDR3 DNA sequence: TGTGCCAGCAGTTTCCTCGGACAGGGGAGGATCGAGCAGTACTTC.

The chain uses TRBV20-1 and TRBJ2-5; perhaps TRBD2 as D (5 bases). Germline CDR1 DFQATT, CDR2 SNEGSKA (reference sequence). V was clipped by 0 bases and J by 7 bases, with 15 bases between them. This CDR3 has 14 residues. In nucleotides, the CDR3 is TGCAGTGCTAGAGATTCCACGGGGTTGGGGACCCAGTACTTC. This translates into CSARDSTGLGTQYF.

The J gene is TRBJ1-1, the V gene TRBV29-1; D not certain. The germline V gene encodes CDR1 SQVTM and CDR2 ANQGSEA. The CDR3 consists of 13 residues. The V gene lost 4 bases and the J gene lost 3 bases, with 12 bases spanning the gap. CDR3 sequence reads: CSVAVQSYTEAFF. The CDR3 DNA reads TGCAGCGTTGCGGTCCAGAGTTACACTGAAGCTTTCTTT. The complete variable domain, with remaining parts taken from reference TRBV29-1 and TRBJ1-1, reads SAVISQKPSRDICQRGTSLTIQCQVDSQVTMMFWYRQQPGQSLTLIATANQGSEATYESGFVIDKFPISRPNLTFSTLTVSNMSPEDSSIYLCSVAVQSYTEAFFGQGTRLTVV.

J is TRBJ1-4 and V is TRBV5-6; maybe TRBD1 (5 bases). V lost 4 bases, J lost 8 bases, and 9 bases lay in between. From germline, CDR1 is SGHDT and CDR2 YYEEEE. This CDR3 comprises 12 residues. CDR3 in DNA: TGTGCCAGCAGCACTGGGACCGAAAAACTGTTTTTT. This codes for CASSTGTEKLFF.

This clonotype was seen more than once but under ten times. The chain has TRBV6-2 or TRBV6-3 and TRBJ1-5, with a tentative D call TRBD1 (5 bases). V was cut by 6 bases and J by 3 bases, with 15 bases left in between. The CDR3 has 15 residues. CDR1 is MNHEY and CDR2 is SVGEGT in the germline V gene. The chain's CDR3 is CASSPSLGHNQPQHF. The CDR3 bases are TGTGCCAGCAGCCCTAGCCTGGGGCACAATCAGCCCCAGCATTTT.

This clonotype was seen repeatedly, ten times or more. This rearrangement joins TRBV12-3 or TRBV12-4 to TRBJ2-5; D may be TRBD2 (7 bases). The CDR3 sequence is 14 residues long. V gave up 7 bases and J gave up 5 bases, with 17 bases separating them. The CDR3 protein is CASTSPGGRETQYF. For the CDR3, the DNA is TGTGCCAGCACCTCCCCGGGGGGCCGGGAGACCCAGTACTTC.

In this sample, this clonotype turned up many times. Written as DNA, the CDR3 is TGCAGTGCTAGTGCCGGGGGGTTCACAGATACGCAGTATTTT. Translated: CSASAGGFTDTQYF. This chain uses TRBV20-1 with TRBJ2-3, with 7 bases aligning to TRBD2. The CDR3 spans 14 residues. The germline V gene has CDR1 DFQATT and CDR2 SNEGSKA (reference sequence). V was pared by 3 bases and J by 2 bases, with 5 bases of the junction left unmatched.

The chain carries TRBV7-2 and TRBJ2-7; maybe TRBD2 (5 bases). Trimming took 1 base from V and 4 from J, leaving 14 bases between them. Per the germline V gene, CDR1 is SGHTA and CDR2 is FQGNSA. The CDR3 runs to 15 residues. The DNA for the CDR3 is TGTGCCAGCAGCTTAGGATCCGGGAAAATGTACGAGCAGTACTTC. Protein product: CASSLGSGKMYEQYF.

This clonotype has at least ten counts. This chain uses TRBV7-2 with TRBJ1-6; no reliable D call. In germline, CDR1 is SGHTA, CDR2 FQGNSA. CDR3 size: 15 residues. V lost 5 bases and J 0 bases, leaving 8 bases between the germline ends. The CDR3 here is CASSEDSSYNSPLHF. The CDR3 DNA is TGTGCCAGCAGCGAGGATAGCTCCTATAATTCACCCCTCCACTTT.